The present T cell receptor (beta chain) was sequenced within a study of T cell repertoires in cytomegalovirus infection (dated by TCRdb to about 2019). For context, the study as a whole: Because public TCR beta signatures pointed to carriage of CMV infection together with the matching HLA type, the HLA type of each donor mattered for the analysis.

The instrument was an Illumina HiSeq 1500. The public reads were reanalyzed by TCRdb: fastp trimming at Q25, MiXCR alignment, in-frame beta chains only. Each CDR3 protein appears once, grouped with its most common genes and DNA. Counted in this sample were approximately 630,000 distinct CDR3 sequences; roughly 24% of them appeared once. The ten largest clones capture under 8.5% of the sample. This clonotype was picked up many times. The antigen this receptor binds is unknown. No much larger clonotype is one base removed from it; base qualities were not supplied. The study at large found these results: The ex vivo response was dominated by HLA-C-restricted CMV-specific TCR beta clonotypes, which also provided the single most frequent clonotype in two of eight donors. In both this cohort and an independent approximately 400-donor cohort, the cumulative frequency of public TCR beta family members distinguished carriers of CMV infection plus the relevant HLA type.

The clonotype comes from a human donor in good health (CMV status not recorded). Some clones in this sample may be carry-over from other donors' samples. The sequenced sample was CD8+ T cells from PBMCs.

The CDR3 amino acid sequence is: CASSDEAGGLSGETQYF. Read as DNA, the sequence is TGTGCCAGCAGTGATGAGGCGGGGGGGTTATCGGGAGAGACCCAGTACTTC. Here the chain combines TRBV6-1 and TRBJ2-5, with 9 bases in between that match TRBD2. At the junction V is shortened by 3 bases and J by 4 bases; bases outside the gene matches: 12. There are 17 amino acids in the CDR3, from cysteine to phenylalanine inclusive. The sequence is cut down to CDR3 DNA, 51 bases in frame from base 1. Via the germline V gene, CDR1 is MNHNS and CDR2 SASEGT.